This entry lists 22 T cell receptor beta chains sequenced from one sample in a study of cytomegalovirus exposure and HLA in healthy donors listed by TCRdb under 2017. Libraries were built with the immunoSEQ multiplex PCR assay. For the multiplex PCR, a mixture combining 60 forward primers for TCR Vbeta segments and 13 reverse primers for TCR Jbeta segments was used. The source is immuneACCESS, and TCRdb retained only in-frame sequences with V and J called. Part of the clones is not carried over; for the studies checked, unresolved V genes explain less than half of this, and the remainder is unexplained. The sample contains under 200,000 clones, 65% to 90% of them found a single time. Roughly 2% of the sample belongs to the ten largest clones. Sequencing was performed on PBMCs. These receptors originate from a human donor in good health.

A word on this clone: Other DNA sequences in the same sample also yield this CDR3. J is TRBJ2-3 and V is TRBV7-2, with a weak D call TRBD1 (5 bases). The germline V gene encodes CDR1 SGHTA and CDR2 FQGNSA. This CDR3 contains 12 residues. Deletions cut 5 bases from V and 4 bases from J, with 7 bases between. The CDR3 here is CASSLGPDTQYF. CDR3 DNA sequence: TGTGCCAGCAGCCTGGGGCCAGATACGCAGTATTTT.

The genes are TRBV5-1 and TRBJ2-5, with D possibly matching TRBD2 (7 bases). V was trimmed by 4 bases and J by 4 bases, leaving 14 bases between them. This CDR3 is 14 amino acids long. The germline V gene has CDR1 SGHRS and CDR2 YFSETQ. CDR3 bases: TGCGCCAGCAGCCCTCGGCGGGGGCGAGAGACCCAGTACTTC. It is translated as CASSPRRGRETQYF.

The chain uses TRBV19 and TRBJ2-7; 8 nucleotides match TRBD1. There are 13 residues in the CDR3. Germline V CDR1 and CDR2: LNHDA, SQIVND (reference sequence). The ends lost 5 bases at V and 4 bases at J; junction bases unmatched: 4. CDR3 sequence reads: CASSSRDRYEQYF. In DNA form, the CDR3 reads TGTGCCAGTAGTTCCCGGGACAGGTACGAGCAGTACTTC. The full variable domain, completed using reference TRBV19 and TRBJ2-7, is DGGITQSPKYLFRKEGQNVTLSCEQNLNHDAMYWYRQDPGQGLRLIYYSQIVNDFQKGDIAEGYSVSREKKESFPLTVTSAQKNPTAFYLCASSSRDRYEQYFGPGTRLTVT.

The chain couples TRBV9 to TRBJ2-1; D is perhaps TRBD2 (6 bases). The V end lost 0 bases, the J end lost 4 bases, and 14 bases lay between the germline ends. CDR1 is SGDLS and CDR2 is YYNGEE in the germline V gene. The length of the CDR3 is 16 residues. The DNA of the CDR3 is TGTGCCAGCAGCGTAGACGTGGGGGGAACGTACAATGAGCAGTTCTTC. Protein product: CASSVDVGGTYNEQFF.

This clone appeared a few times. The chain joins TRBV5-1 to TRBJ2-5; TRBD2 might be the D (5 bases). The germline V gene encodes CDR1 SGHRS and CDR2 YFSETQ. The CDR3 runs to 15 residues. V lost 0 bases and J 5 bases, leaving 14 bases between the germline ends. This CDR3 reads CASSLARGPGETQYF. The CDR3 nucleotides are TGCGCCAGCAGCTTGGCCCGGGGTCCCGGGGAGACCCAGTACTTC. The full variable domain, rest sourced from reference TRBV5-1 and TRBJ2-5, is KAGVTQTPRYLIKTRGQQVTLSCSPISGHRSVSWYQQTPGQGLQFLFEYFSETQRNKGNFPGRFSGRQFSNSRSEMNVSTLELGDSALYLCASSLARGPGETQYFGPGTRLLVL.

The chain combines TRBV6-5 with TRBJ2-3, with TRBD1 as a possible D gene (5 bases). Germline CDR1 and CDR2: MNHEY and SVGAGI. The V end lost 6 bases, the J end lost 6 bases, and 13 bases lay between the germline ends. The CDR3 sequence is 13 residues long. The CDR3 is CASRSSGKDTQYF. The DNA for the CDR3 is TGTGCCAGCAGATCGTCAGGGAAGGATACGCAGTATTTT.

V usage is TRBV13 and J usage is TRBJ2-3, with TRBD1 identical over 7 bases. CDR3 length: 17 residues. The ends lost 4 bases at V and 2 bases at J; junction bases unmatched: 12. CDR1 and CDR2 from the germline V gene are PRHDT and FYEKMQ (reference sequence). The CDR3 sequence is CASSSRFQGVFTDTQYF. The CDR3 DNA follows: TGTGCCAGCAGCTCCCGATTTCAGGGGGTTTTCACAGATACGCAGTATTTT. Together with reference TRBV13 and TRBJ2-3, the CDR3 gives the full variable domain: AAGVIQSPRHLIKEKRETATLKCYPIPRHDTVYWYQQGPGQDPQFLISFYEKMQSDKGSIPDRFSAQQFSDYHSELNMSSLELGDSALYFCASSSRFQGVFTDTQYFGPGTRLTVL.

The V call is TRBV5-4, the J call TRBJ2-7; 13 nucleotides match TRBD2. The CDR3 spans 14 residues. Germline assignment: CDR1 SGHNT and CDR2 YYREEE (reference sequence). Trimming removed 5 bases from V and 5 bases from J; junction bases left unmatched: 4. The CDR3 DNA is TGTGCCAGCAGATTAGGGACTAGCGGGGACGAGCAGTACTTC. It yields the protein CASRLGTSGDEQYF.

V and J are TRBV5-1 and TRBJ2-1; 7 bases match TRBD1. Trimming removed 5 bases from V and 7 bases from J; junction bases left unmatched: 12. This CDR3 is 15 amino acids long. The V gene's germline CDR1 is SGHRS and CDR2 YFSETQ. The CDR3 bases are TGCGCCAGCAGTATACTAGGACAGGAATCAAATGAGCAGTTCTTC. Translated, it gives CASSILGQESNEQFF.

This chain links TRBV4-3 with TRBJ1-2; no reliable D call. The CDR3 is 14 residues long. V lost 0 bases and J 4 bases, leaving 9 bases between the germline ends. Germline V gene lookup returns CDR1 LGHNA and CDR2 YSLEER. CDR3 nucleotide sequence: TGCGCCAGCAGCCAAGACCCGAATAGCTATGGCTACACCTTC. Amino acid sequence: CASSQDPNSYGYTF.

The chain combines TRBV18 with TRBJ1-4, with D unclear. Trimming removed 1 base from V and 5 bases from J, with 5 bases in between. The CDR3 contains 13 residues. Germline CDR1 reads KGHSH; CDR2 reads LQKENI. The CDR3 sequence: CASSPRANEKLFF. The CDR3 DNA follows: TGTGCCAGCTCACCACGGGCGAATGAAAAACTGTTTTTT.

The V and J genes are TRBV2 and TRBJ2-2, with 8 bases identical to TRBD1. From germline, CDR1 is SNHLY and CDR2 FYNNEI. The CDR3 totals 12 residues. J lost 4 bases, V lost 10 bases, and 2 bases had no gene match. CDR3 sequence (DNA): TGTGCCACAACAGGGGGCACCGGGGAGCTGTTTTTT. The encoded protein is CATTGGTGELFF.

The chain links TRBV7-2 to TRBJ1-3, with unresolved D. This CDR3 spans 15 amino acids. V dropped 5 bases and J dropped 4 bases, with 15 bases sitting between them. Germline lookup yields CDR1 SGHTA and CDR2 FQGNSA. The DNA of the CDR3 is TGTGCCAGCAGCCCAAGAGCAGCGAGAGGAAACACCATATATTTT. This codes for CASSPRAARGNTIYF.

The CDR3 loop is CASSLRGGIYEQYF. The CDR3 DNA sequence: TGTGCCAGCAGCTTGCGCGGGGGGATCTACGAGCAGTACTTC. The chain has TRBV9 and TRBJ2-7; the match to TRBD2 covers 8 bases. Germline trimming cut 4 bases from V and 3 bases from J; bases unmatched to any gene: 6. The CDR3 loop spans 14 amino acids. Germline V gene data show CDR1 as SGDLS and CDR2 as YYNGEE.

The J gene is TRBJ2-1, the V gene TRBV10-3; D is possibly TRBD2 (5 bases). The germline V gene encodes CDR1 ENHRY and CDR2 SYGVKD. The CDR3 is made up of 12 amino acids. V was trimmed by 0 bases and J by 9 bases, leaving 6 bases between them. In DNA form, the CDR3 reads TGTGCCATCAGTGAGTCCGAGGGTGAGCAGTTCTTC. This sequence encodes CAISESEGEQFF.

J is TRBJ2-2 and V is TRBV10-3, with D unresolved. The germline gives CDR1 ENHRY, CDR2 SYGVKD. The V gene lost 3 bases and the J gene lost 0 bases, with 5 bases spanning the gap. The CDR3 length is 14 residues. The CDR3 spells CAISDASNTGELFF. CDR3 DNA sequence: TGTGCCATCAGTGATGCGTCGAACACCGGGGAGCTGTTTTTT.

This clone was detected only once. The chain joins TRBV7-6 to TRBJ2-3; 10 bases agree with TRBD2. V was pared by 2 bases and J by 3 bases, with 8 bases of the junction left unmatched. The CDR3 contains 17 residues. Per germline, CDR1 SGHVS and CDR2 FNYEAQ. CDR3 DNA sequence: TGTGCCAGCAGCTTACGCGGTAGCGGGGGGTTGACAGATACGCAGTATTTT. It codes for CASSLRGSGGLTDTQYF. Full variable domain (rest looked up from reference TRBV7-6 and TRBJ2-3): GAGVSQSPRYKVTKRGQDVALRCDPISGHVSLYWYRQALGQGPEFLTYFNYEAQQDKSGLPNDRFSAERPEGSISTLTIQRTEQRDSAMYRCASSLRGSGGLTDTQYFGPGTRLTVL.

In its sample, this clone was seen a few times. The chain couples TRBV4-1 to TRBJ1-4; 10 bases match TRBD1. After removal of 0 bases from V and 1 base from J, the junction contained 8 bases not matched to a gene. CDR3 size: 19 residues. The germline V gene has CDR1 MGHRA and CDR2 YSYEKL. The CDR3, as DNA: TGCGCCAGCAGCCAAGAAGGTGACAGGGGGCGGGTAACTAATGAAAAACTGTTTTTT. Translation gives CASSQEGDRGRVTNEKLFF.

In this sample, this clone turned up once. This sequence joins TRBV2 and TRBJ1-1, with 10 bases aligning to TRBD1. This CDR3 region has 14 residues. CDR1 is SNHLY, CDR2 FYNNEI, per germline. V lost 7 bases to trimming and J lost 7 bases; unmatched junction nucleotides: 9. The CDR3 is CASILDRGDYEAFF. The CDR3 DNA reads as TGTGCCAGCATCCTGGACAGGGGGGATTATGAAGCTTTCTTT.

This clone was picked up a small number of times. This rearrangement joins TRBV11-2 to TRBJ1-6; D possibly corresponds to TRBD1 (5 bases). The CDR3 has 15 residues. Per the germline V gene, CDR1 is SGHAT and CDR2 is FQNNGV. V was clipped by 3 bases and J by 4 bases, with 10 bases between them. CDR3 protein: CASSFRQLYNSPLHF. CDR3 DNA sequence: TGTGCCAGCAGCTTCCGACAGCTGTATAATTCACCCCTCCACTTT.

V usage is TRBV9 and J usage is TRBJ2-2; 12 bases map to TRBD1. The J segment lost 6 bases and the V segment lost 3 bases, leaving 6 bases of the junction unmatched. The CDR3 extends over 16 amino acids. Per germline, CDR1 SGDLS and CDR2 YYNGEE. The CDR3 loop is CASSGRDRGPSGELFF. CDR3 DNA sequence: TGTGCCAGCAGCGGCAGGGACAGGGGGCCGTCCGGGGAGCTGTTTTTT.

This chain connects TRBV7-9 to TRBJ2-7; D is possibly TRBD1 (5 bases). Germline V gene sequence: CDR1 SEHNR, CDR2 FQNEAQ (reference sequence). Between the trimmed V and J ends, which lost 1 base and 6 bases, there was a span of 16 bases. The CDR3 extends over 15 amino acids. The CDR3 sequence: CASSLERQSPVEQYF. The CDR3 bases are TGTGCCAGCAGCTTAGAGAGACAGAGTCCCGTCGAGCAGTACTTC.